The rows below give T cell receptor beta chains drawn from one sample of a study of T cell changes during pregnancy in multiple sclerosis. The assay was immunoSEQ multiplex PCR, and TCRdb's table has in-frame clones only and misses some. The sample has under 50,000 clones, 85% to 95% seen once. The source material was CD8+ T cells from peripheral blood mononuclear cells, sampled in the first trimester of pregnancy. The origin of the receptors is a female donor with multiple sclerosis, enrolled in a pregnancy study. Both conserved end residues are part of each CDR3. Not every row has a clone size; where given, it reads once, few, many or a size class.

>TRBV25-1|NA|TRBJ2-7|15
CASSLQGLASYEQYF
>TRBV29-1|once|TRBJ1-2|14
CSVEDGARIGGYTF
>TRBV16|NA|TRBJ1-2|15
CASSQGQFTLYGYTF
>TRBV4-2|NA|TRBJ2-7|14
CASSPGQANYEQYF
>TRBV4-1|few|TRBJ2-3|15
CASSPGGGLPDTQYF
>TRBV27|NA|TRBJ2-7|14
CASSFEGASYEQYF
>TRBV9|NA|TRBJ2-2|16
CASSVAGQGIAGELFF
>TRBV2|NA|TRBJ2-7|15
CASSETGQGRMEQYF
>TRBV7-9|NA|TRBJ1-1|15
CASSLQQGLHTEAFF
>TRBV19|NA|TRBJ2-7|15
CASSLQGDLYYEQYF
>TRBV6-1|many|TRBJ1-1|15
CASSEGGQGGDAAFF
>TRBV7-9|NA|TRBJ2-3|16
CASSFGTGPTRDTQYF
>TRBV9|NA|TRBJ1-2|15
CASSAGLYASYGYTF
>TRBV7-9|few|TRBJ1-3|14
CASIDRVNGNTIYF
>TRBV18|few|TRBJ1-1|14
CASSPQAVNTEAFF
>TRBV28|NA|TRBJ2-3|16
CASSLLVASATDTQYF
>TRBV6-1|NA|TRBJ1-4|16
CASSEVAGDWGEKLFF
>TRBV18|NA|TRBJ2-2|15
CASSPPAGRSGELFF
>TRBV7-9|NA|TRBJ1-1|14
CASSLKGRGTEAFF
>TRBV28|NA|TRBJ1-1|13
CASSFRGRTEAFF
>TRBV27|NA|TRBJ2-7|14
CASSPRQGAPEQYF
>TRBV19|NA|TRBJ2-1|14
CASRLQGLDNEQFF
>TRBV7-6|NA|TRBJ2-7|15
CASSLAGQGALEQYF
>TRBV4-3|NA|TRBJ2-1|18
CASSQELGRALSYNEQFF
>TRBV30|NA|TRBJ1-1|15
CAWSVPPGMNTEAFF
>TRBV6-5|few|TRBJ2-3|14
CASSLAGKTDTQYF
>TRBV5-1|NA|TRBJ2-7|14
CASSLEHRDHEQYF
>TRBV4-1|NA|TRBJ2-7|17
CASSQGVVRGSSYEQYF
>TRBV6-6|once|TRBJ1-1|13
CASSYDGSTEAFF
>TRBV9|once|TRBJ2-1|17
CASSVGSGISGHNEQFF
>TRBV4-1|NA|TRBJ2-2|17
CASSHRAASGGHRELFF
>TRBV30|NA|TRBJ1-1|10
CAWRTVEAFF
>TRBV29-1|NA|TRBJ2-7|16
CSVEGVGLAGVYEQYF
>TRBV6-5|NA|TRBJ1-2|16
CASSYSWGTTIYGYTF
>TRBV25-1|NA|TRBJ2-1|15
CASSEIIAGTSEQFF
>TRBV7-9|NA|TRBJ2-1|12
CASSLVEYEQFF
>TRBV7-9|NA|TRBJ2-2|13
CASSPSNTGELFF
>TRBV4-1|NA|TRBJ2-3|16
CASSQLAGTGGDTQYF
>TRBV5-6|NA|TRBJ2-5|15
CASSLAGGRQETQYF
>TRBV14|once|TRBJ2-7|14
CASSARDFAYEQYF
>TRBV19|NA|TRBJ2-1|13
CASGTGGYNEQFF
>TRBV19|NA|TRBJ2-7|19
CASSIDLARGTGGFYEQYF
>TRBV2|NA|TRBJ1-2|13
CASRHRGLRGYTF
>TRBV28|NA|TRBJ1-1|14
CASSSTGGLTEAFF
>TRBV18|NA|TRBJ2-1|15
CASSLGTGGPNEQFF
>TRBV19|NA|TRBJ2-1|13
CASSTRRYNEQFF
>TRBV19|NA|TRBJ2-7|14
CASSMTSGSYEQYF
>TRBV5-8|NA|TRBJ2-7|13
CASSFQGSYEQYF